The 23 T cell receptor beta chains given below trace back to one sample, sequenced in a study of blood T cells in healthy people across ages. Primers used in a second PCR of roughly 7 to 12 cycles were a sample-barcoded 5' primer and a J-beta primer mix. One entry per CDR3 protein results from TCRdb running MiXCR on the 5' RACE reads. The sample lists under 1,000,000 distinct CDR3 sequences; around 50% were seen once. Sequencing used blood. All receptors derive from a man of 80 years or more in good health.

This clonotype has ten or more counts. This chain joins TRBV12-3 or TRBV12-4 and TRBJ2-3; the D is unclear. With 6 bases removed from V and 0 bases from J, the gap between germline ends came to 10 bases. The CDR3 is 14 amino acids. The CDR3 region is CASSRAASTDTQYF. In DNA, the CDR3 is TGTGCCAGCAGCCGCGCCGCTAGCACAGATACGCAGTATTTT.

CDR3 in amino acids: CASSLDREHTDTQYF. The CDR3 bases are TGTGCCAGCAGCTTAGATCGAGAGCACACAGATACGCAGTATTTT. The chain employs TRBV11-2 and TRBJ2-3; D gene unclear. Germline V lookup: CDR1 SGHAT, CDR2 FQNNGV. V was cut by 0 bases and J by 2 bases, with 9 bases left in between. This CDR3 region has 15 residues.

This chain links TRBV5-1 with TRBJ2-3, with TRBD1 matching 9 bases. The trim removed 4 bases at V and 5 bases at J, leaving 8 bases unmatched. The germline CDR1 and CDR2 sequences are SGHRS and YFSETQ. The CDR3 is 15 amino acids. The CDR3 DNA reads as TGCGCCAGCAGCCGAACAGGGGGCGGCATAGATACGCAGTATTTT. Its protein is CASSRTGGGIDTQYF.

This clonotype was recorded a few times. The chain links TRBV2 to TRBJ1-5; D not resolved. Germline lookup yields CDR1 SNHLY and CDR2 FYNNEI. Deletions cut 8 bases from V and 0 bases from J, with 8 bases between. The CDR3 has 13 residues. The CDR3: CASVGTSNQPQHF. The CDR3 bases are TGTGCCAGCGTGGGAACTAGCAATCAGCCCCAGCATTTT.

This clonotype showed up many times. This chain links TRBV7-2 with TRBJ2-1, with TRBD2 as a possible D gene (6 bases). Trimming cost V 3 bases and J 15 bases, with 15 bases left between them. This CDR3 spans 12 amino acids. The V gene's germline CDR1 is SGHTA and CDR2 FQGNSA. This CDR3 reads CASSFGGGRSFF. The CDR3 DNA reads TGTGCCAGCAGCTTCGGTGGGGGGAGGTCGTTCTTC.

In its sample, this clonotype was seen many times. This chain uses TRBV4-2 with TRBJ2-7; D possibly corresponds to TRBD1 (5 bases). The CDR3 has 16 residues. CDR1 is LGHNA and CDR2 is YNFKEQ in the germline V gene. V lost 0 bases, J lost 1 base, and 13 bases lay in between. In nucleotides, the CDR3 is TGTGCCAGCAGCCAAGATGCCACAGGCAGATCCTACGAGCAGTACTTC. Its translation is CASSQDATGRSYEQYF.

The CDR3 region is CASSHTRGGERGYTF. The CDR3 DNA is TGCGCCAGCAGCCACACGCGAGGTGGCGAAAGGGGCTACACCTTC. The chain is built from TRBV4-3 and TRBJ1-2; no clear D gene. The length of the CDR3 is 15 residues. CDR1 is LGHNA and CDR2 is YSLEER in the germline V gene. V was clipped by 3 bases and J by 8 bases, with 19 bases between them.

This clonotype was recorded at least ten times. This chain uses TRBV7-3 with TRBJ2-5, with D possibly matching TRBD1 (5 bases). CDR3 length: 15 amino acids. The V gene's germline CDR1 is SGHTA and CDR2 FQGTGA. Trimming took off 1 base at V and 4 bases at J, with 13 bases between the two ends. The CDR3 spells CASSLNQGSGETQYF. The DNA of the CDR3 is TGTGCCAGCAGCTTAAATCAGGGTTCGGGAGAGACCCAGTACTTC.

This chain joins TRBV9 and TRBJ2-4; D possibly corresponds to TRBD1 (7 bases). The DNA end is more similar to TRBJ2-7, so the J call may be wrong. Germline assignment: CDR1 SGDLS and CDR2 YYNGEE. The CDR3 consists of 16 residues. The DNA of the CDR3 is TGTGCCAGCAGCGCGGGACCGCCGCAGGGGGGTTACGAGCAGTACTTC. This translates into CASSAGPPQGGYEQYF.

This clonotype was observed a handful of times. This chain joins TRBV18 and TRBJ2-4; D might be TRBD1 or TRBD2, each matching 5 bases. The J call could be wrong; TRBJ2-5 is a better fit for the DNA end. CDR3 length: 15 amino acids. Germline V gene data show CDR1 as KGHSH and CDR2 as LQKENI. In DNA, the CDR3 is TGTGCCAGCTCCCCTGCCGAGGGCCAGGGAGAGACCCAGTACTTC. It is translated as CASSPAEGQGETQYF.

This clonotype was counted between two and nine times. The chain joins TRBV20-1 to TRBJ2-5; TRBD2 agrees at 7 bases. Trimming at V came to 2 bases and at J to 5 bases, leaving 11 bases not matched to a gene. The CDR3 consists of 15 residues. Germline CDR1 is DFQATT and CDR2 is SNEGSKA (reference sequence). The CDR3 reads CSARSPSGGAETQYF. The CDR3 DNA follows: TGCAGTGCTAGATCCCCTAGCGGAGGGGCGGAGACCCAGTACTTC.

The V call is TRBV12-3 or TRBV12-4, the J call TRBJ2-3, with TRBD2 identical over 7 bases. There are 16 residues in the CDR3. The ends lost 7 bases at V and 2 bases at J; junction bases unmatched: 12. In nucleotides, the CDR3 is TGTGCCAGCACCCCCGGACTAGAGCCCTACACAGATACGCAGTATTTT. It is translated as CASTPGLEPYTDTQYF.

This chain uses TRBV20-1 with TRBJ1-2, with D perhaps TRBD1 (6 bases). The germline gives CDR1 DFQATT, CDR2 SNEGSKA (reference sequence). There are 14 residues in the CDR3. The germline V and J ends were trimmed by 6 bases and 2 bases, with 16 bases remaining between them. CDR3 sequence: CSARWQGRNYGYTF. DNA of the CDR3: TGCAGTGCCAGGTGGCAGGGGAGGAACTATGGCTACACCTTC.

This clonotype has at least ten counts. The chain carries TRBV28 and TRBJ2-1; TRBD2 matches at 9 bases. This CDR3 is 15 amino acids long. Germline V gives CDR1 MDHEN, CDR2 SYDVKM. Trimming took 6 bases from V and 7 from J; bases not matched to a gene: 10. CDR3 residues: CASSLLAGFVNEQFF. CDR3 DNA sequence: TGTGCCAGCAGCCTTCTAGCGGGATTTGTGAATGAGCAGTTCTTC. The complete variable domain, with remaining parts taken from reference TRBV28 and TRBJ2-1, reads DVKVTQSSRYLVKRTGEKVFLECVQDMDHENMFWYRQDPGLGLRLIYFSYDVKMKEKGDIPEGYSVSREKKERFSLILESASTNQTSMYLCASSLLAGFVNEQFFGPGTRLTVL.

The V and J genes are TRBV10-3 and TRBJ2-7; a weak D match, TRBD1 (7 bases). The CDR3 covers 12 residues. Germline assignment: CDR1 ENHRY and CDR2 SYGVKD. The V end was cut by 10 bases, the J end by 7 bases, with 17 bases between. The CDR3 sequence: CATRGDYNEQYF. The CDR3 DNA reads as TGTGCCACCAGGGGGGATTACAATGAGCAGTACTTC.

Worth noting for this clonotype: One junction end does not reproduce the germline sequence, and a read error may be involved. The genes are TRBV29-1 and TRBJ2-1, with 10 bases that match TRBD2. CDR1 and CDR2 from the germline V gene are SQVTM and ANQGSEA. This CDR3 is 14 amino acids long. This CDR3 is CSVETSGTANERFF. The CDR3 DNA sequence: TGCAGCGTTGAAACTAGCGGGACGGCTAATGAGCGGTTCTTC.

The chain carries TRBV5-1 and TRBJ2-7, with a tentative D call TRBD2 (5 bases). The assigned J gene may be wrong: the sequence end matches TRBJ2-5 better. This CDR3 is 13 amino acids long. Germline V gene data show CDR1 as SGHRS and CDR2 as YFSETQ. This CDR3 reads CASSFSAGETQYF. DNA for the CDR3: TGCGCCAGCAGCTTCAGCGCGGGAGAGACCCAGTACTTC.

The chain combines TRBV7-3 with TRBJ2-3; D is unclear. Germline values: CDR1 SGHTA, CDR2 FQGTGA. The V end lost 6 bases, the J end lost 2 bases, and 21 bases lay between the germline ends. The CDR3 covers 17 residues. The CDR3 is CASSSRVGSSHTDTQYF. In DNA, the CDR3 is TGTGCCAGCAGTTCGCGTGTCGGAAGCAGTCACACAGATACGCAGTATTTT.

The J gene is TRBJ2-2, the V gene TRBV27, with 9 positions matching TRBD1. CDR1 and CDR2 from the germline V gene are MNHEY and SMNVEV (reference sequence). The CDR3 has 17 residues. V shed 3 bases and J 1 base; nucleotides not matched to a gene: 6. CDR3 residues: CASSLQPGQGNTGELFF. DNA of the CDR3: TGTGCCAGCAGTTTGCAACCGGGACAGGGGAACACCGGGGAGCTGTTTTTT.

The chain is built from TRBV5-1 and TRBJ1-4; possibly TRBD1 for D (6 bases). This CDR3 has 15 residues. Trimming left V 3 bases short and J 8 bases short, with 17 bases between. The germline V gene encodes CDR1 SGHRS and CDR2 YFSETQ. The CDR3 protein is CASSSLGQWGEKLFF. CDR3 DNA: TGCGCCAGCAGCTCCCTTGGACAGTGGGGAGAAAAACTGTTTTTT.

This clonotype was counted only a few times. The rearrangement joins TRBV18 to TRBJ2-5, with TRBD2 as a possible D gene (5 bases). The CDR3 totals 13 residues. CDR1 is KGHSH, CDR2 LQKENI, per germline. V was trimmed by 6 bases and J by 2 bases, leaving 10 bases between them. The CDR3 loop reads CASSPAVQETQYF. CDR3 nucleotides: TGTGCCAGCTCCCCAGCGGTACAAGAGACCCAGTACTTC.

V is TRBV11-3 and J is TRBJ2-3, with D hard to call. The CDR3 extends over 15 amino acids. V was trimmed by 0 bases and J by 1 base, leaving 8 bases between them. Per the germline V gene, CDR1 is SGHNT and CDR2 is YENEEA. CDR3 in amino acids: CASSLDPSRTDTQYF. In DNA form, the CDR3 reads TGTGCCAGCAGCTTAGACCCAAGTCGCACAGATACGCAGTATTTT.

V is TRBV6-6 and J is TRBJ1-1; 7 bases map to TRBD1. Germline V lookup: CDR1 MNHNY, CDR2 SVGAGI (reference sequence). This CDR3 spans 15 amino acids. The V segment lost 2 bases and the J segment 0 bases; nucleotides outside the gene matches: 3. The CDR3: CASSYLGQMNTEAFF. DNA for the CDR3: TGTGCCAGCAGTTACCTGGGACAGATGAACACTGAAGCTTTCTTT.